The T cell receptor beta chain described here comes from a study of cytomegalovirus exposure and HLA in healthy donors. Study-level points and caveats: Sequencing had likely introduced a cluster of highly shared sequence variants as an artifact. Across HLA loci, a later analysis found differing TCR association rates, with DRB1 most and HLA-C fewest.

Notes on this clone: The target antigen is unknown.

V shed 5 bases, J shed 5 bases, and the junction held 7 bases outside the gene matches. Germline loops: CDR1 MNHEY, CDR2 SVGAGI. The CDR3 sequence is 14 residues long. Donors sampled were nominally healthy, though unrecorded immune exposures were likely. PCR employed 60 Vbeta and 13 Jbeta primers. Using immunoSEQ multiplex PCR, the repertoire was profiled, and TCRdb retains in-frame clones only, with some absent. The repertoire holds some 95,000 clones, with approximately 77% as singletons. The J gene is TRBJ1-1, the V gene TRBV6-5; 8 nucleotides line up with TRBD1. The TCR sequence derives from a woman aged 35 to 49 in good health and CMV-seronegative. Sequencing was done on a sample of PBMCs. DNA of the CDR3: TGTGCCAGCAGTCCCGGACAGGGAAGTACTGAAGCTTTCTTT. Its translation: CASSPGQGSTEAFF.